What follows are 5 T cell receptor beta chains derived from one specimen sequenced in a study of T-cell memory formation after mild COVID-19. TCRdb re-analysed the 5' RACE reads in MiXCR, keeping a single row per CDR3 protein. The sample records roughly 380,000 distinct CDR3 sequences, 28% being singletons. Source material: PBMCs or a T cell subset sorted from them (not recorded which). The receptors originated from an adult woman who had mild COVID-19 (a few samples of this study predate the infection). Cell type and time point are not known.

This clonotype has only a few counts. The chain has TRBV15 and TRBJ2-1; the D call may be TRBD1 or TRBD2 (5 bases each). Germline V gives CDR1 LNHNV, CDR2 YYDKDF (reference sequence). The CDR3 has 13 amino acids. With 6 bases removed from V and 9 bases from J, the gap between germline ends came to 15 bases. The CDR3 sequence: CATSREGPPEQFF. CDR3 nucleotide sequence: TGTGCCACCAGTCGCGAGGGGCCACCTGAGCAGTTCTTC.

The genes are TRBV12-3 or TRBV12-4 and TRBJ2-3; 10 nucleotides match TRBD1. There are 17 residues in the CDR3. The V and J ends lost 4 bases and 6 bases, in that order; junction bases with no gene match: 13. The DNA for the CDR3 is TGTGCCAGCAGTTCCTCCCGGACAGGGGGAGGGCTGGATACGCAGTATTTT. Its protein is CASSSSRTGGGLDTQYF.

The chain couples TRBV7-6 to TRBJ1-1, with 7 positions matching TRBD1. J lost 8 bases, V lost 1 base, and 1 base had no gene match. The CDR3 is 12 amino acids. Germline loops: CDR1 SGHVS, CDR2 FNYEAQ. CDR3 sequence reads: CASSLGGQEAFF. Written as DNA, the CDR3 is TGTGCCAGCAGCTTAGGGGGACAGGAAGCTTTCTTT.

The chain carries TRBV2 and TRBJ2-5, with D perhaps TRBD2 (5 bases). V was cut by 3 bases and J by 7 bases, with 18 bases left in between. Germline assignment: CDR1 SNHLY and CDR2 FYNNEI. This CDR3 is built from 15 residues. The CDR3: CASSDPGLRDRTQYF. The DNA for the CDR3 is TGTGCCAGCAGTGATCCCGGGTTACGGGATCGGACCCAGTACTTC.

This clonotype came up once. The chain's CDR3 is CASSQITPFLEQFF. In DNA, the CDR3 is TGCGCCAGCAGCCAAATCACACCGTTTCTAGAGCAGTTCTTC. V and J are TRBV4-1 and TRBJ2-1; D not resolved. V was clipped by 2 bases and J by 10 bases, with 15 bases between them. Per the germline V gene, CDR1 is MGHRA and CDR2 is YSYEKL. CDR3 length equals 14 residues.